Listed below are T cell receptor beta chains from one sample, sequenced in a study of T-cell reconstitution after alpha-beta-depleted transplantation in children. Each CDR3 protein gets one entry after TCRdb re-called the PCR reads with MiXCR. The data contain fewer than 700,000 distinct CDR3 sequences, roughly 13% of them singletons. Here the sequenced sample was PBMCs, mostly from graft donor cells, taken 360 days after TCRalphabeta/CD19-depleted stem cell transplant. These receptors all come from a male patient younger than 18 who had a stem cell transplant for acute myeloid leukemia, so the T cells may come from the graft donor. Both conserved end residues are part of each CDR3. The order of the fields is CDR3 protein, CDR3 DNA, V gene, D gene, clone size, J gene, CDR3 length. The D gene is left open where the match is weak. Not all rows give a size; the values are once, few, many and, for expanded clones, a class.

CDR3aa: CASSSRGPYNEQFF
CDR3nt: TGTGCCAGCAGTTCGAGAGGCCCCTACAATGAGCAGTTCTTC
v_gene: TRBV28
d_gene: NA
abundance: NA
j_gene: TRBJ2-1
len: 14

CDR3aa: CASSQGGPQPQHF
CDR3nt: TGTGCCAGCAGTCAGGGGGGACCCCAGCCCCAGCATTTT
v_gene: TRBV2
d_gene: TRBD1
abundance: few
j_gene: TRBJ1-5
len: 13

CDR3aa: CASSFAAGGAEQYF
CDR3nt: TGTGCCAGCAGTTTTGCGGCGGGAGGTGCCGAGCAGTACTTC
v_gene: TRBV27
d_gene: TRBD2
abundance: few
j_gene: TRBJ2-7
len: 14

CDR3aa: CASSGLAPREQFF
CDR3nt: TGTGCCAGCAGCGGACTAGCGCCACGGGAGCAGTTCTTC
v_gene: TRBV6-2/TRBV6-3
d_gene: TRBD2
abundance: few
j_gene: TRBJ2-1
len: 13

CDR3aa: CASSQEVGSGYEQYF
CDR3nt: TGTGCCAGCAGCCAAGAGGTGGGATCGGGCTACGAGCAGTACTTC
v_gene: TRBV3-1
d_gene: NA
abundance: many
j_gene: TRBJ2-7
len: 15

CDR3aa: CASSSQQGTAGYTF
CDR3nt: TGTGCCAGCAGCTCTCAACAGGGGACGGCTGGCTACACCTTC
v_gene: TRBV5-6
d_gene: TRBD1
abundance: few
j_gene: TRBJ1-2
len: 14

CDR3aa: CSVVRLGTMIF
CDR3nt: TGCAGCGTTGTACGCTTGGGAACGATGATCTTC
v_gene: TRBV29-1
d_gene: NA
abundance: NA
j_gene: TRBJ2-1
len: 11

CDR3aa: CASSAGAGERPYEQYF
CDR3nt: TGCGCCAGCAGCGCCGGAGCGGGAGAGAGACCCTACGAGCAGTACTTC
v_gene: TRBV5-1
d_gene: TRBD2
abundance: few
j_gene: TRBJ2-7
len: 16

CDR3aa: CACGTPPLNTGELFF
CDR3nt: TGTGCCTGTGGGACCCCACCTTTAAACACCGGGGAGCTGTTTTTT
v_gene: TRBV3-1
d_gene: NA
abundance: few
j_gene: TRBJ2-2
len: 15

CDR3aa: CASSSFRPGKTGELFF
CDR3nt: TGTGCCAGCAGTTCCTTTCGTCCGGGGAAAACCGGGGAGCTGTTTTTT
v_gene: TRBV12-3/TRBV12-4
d_gene: NA
abundance: many
j_gene: TRBJ2-2
len: 16

CDR3aa: CASSRPLLAGGVGTQYF
CDR3nt: TGTGCCAGCAGCCGTCCACTCCTAGCGGGGGGCGTGGGTACGCAGTATTTT
v_gene: TRBV3-1
d_gene: TRBD2
abundance: many
j_gene: TRBJ2-3
len: 17

CDR3aa: CAISEHRGNQETQYF
CDR3nt: TGTGCCATCAGTGAGCATCGAGGGAACCAAGAGACCCAGTACTTC
v_gene: TRBV10-3
d_gene: NA
abundance: NA
j_gene: TRBJ2-5
len: 15

CDR3aa: CASSGQKIYTDTQYF
CDR3nt: TGTGCCAGCAGTGGACAGAAAATTTACACAGATACGCAGTATTTT
v_gene: TRBV9
d_gene: NA
abundance: NA
j_gene: TRBJ2-3
len: 15

CDR3aa: CASSTEDQRDRVGNQPQHF
CDR3nt: TGTGCCAGCAGTACCGAAGACCAGCGGGACAGGGTTGGCAATCAGCCCCAGCATTTT
v_gene: TRBV6-2/TRBV6-3
d_gene: TRBD1
abundance: NA
j_gene: TRBJ1-5
len: 19

CDR3aa: CSARETPNEQFF
CDR3nt: TGCAGTGCTAGAGAGACCCCGAATGAGCAGTTCTTC
v_gene: TRBV20-1
d_gene: NA
abundance: NA
j_gene: TRBJ2-1
len: 12

CDR3aa: CASSYFGTGGYNEQFF
CDR3nt: TGTGCCAGCAGTTATTTCGGGACAGGGGGCTACAATGAGCAGTTCTTC
v_gene: TRBV6-2/TRBV6-3
d_gene: TRBD1
abundance: many
j_gene: TRBJ2-1
len: 16

CDR3aa: CSAGGQGGLQETQYF
CDR3nt: TGCAGTGCAGGTGGACAGGGGGGCCTTCAAGAGACCCAGTACTTC
v_gene: TRBV20-1
d_gene: TRBD1
abundance: few
j_gene: TRBJ2-5
len: 15

CDR3aa: CASSSPLVSGVHNEQFF
CDR3nt: TGTGCCAGCAGCTCCCCACTCGTCTCCGGGGTCCACAATGAGCAGTTCTTC
v_gene: TRBV7-8
d_gene: NA
abundance: NA
j_gene: TRBJ2-1
len: 17

CDR3aa: CSVDYSSTDTQYF
CDR3nt: TGCAGCGTTGACTATTCTAGCACAGATACGCAGTATTTT
v_gene: TRBV29-1
d_gene: NA
abundance: NA
j_gene: TRBJ2-3
len: 13

CDR3aa: CSARLRAGGPKTQYF
CDR3nt: TGCAGTGCTAGATTGCGAGCGGGAGGGCCAAAGACCCAGTACTTC
v_gene: TRBV20-1
d_gene: TRBD2
abundance: few
j_gene: TRBJ2-5
len: 15

CDR3aa: CASSLKFTGELFF
CDR3nt: TGTGCTAGCAGCTTAAAATTCACCGGGGAGCTGTTTTTT
v_gene: TRBV7-7
d_gene: NA
abundance: NA
j_gene: TRBJ2-2
len: 13

CDR3aa: CSARETSGGAREQFF
CDR3nt: TGCAGTGCTAGGGAGACTAGCGGGGGTGCAAGGGAGCAGTTCTTC
v_gene: TRBV20-1
d_gene: TRBD2
abundance: many
j_gene: TRBJ2-1
len: 15

CDR3aa: CASSSRQGPDTQYF
CDR3nt: TGCGCCAGCAGCAGCCGACAGGGACCAGATACGCAGTATTTT
v_gene: TRBV5-1
d_gene: TRBD1
abundance: few
j_gene: TRBJ2-3
len: 14

CDR3aa: CASILALTKNIQYF
CDR3nt: TGTGCCAGCATTCTAGCGCTAACCAAAAACATTCAGTACTTC
v_gene: TRBV12-3/TRBV12-4
d_gene: NA
abundance: few
j_gene: TRBJ2-4
len: 14

CDR3aa: CSAHSAEETQYF
CDR3nt: TGCAGTGCGCATTCCGCGGAAGAGACCCAGTACTTC
v_gene: TRBV20-1
d_gene: NA
abundance: NA
j_gene: TRBJ2-5
len: 12

CDR3aa: CASSLGGGTTYGTQYF
CDR3nt: TGTGCCAGCAGTTTGGGGGGAGGGACTACTTACGGTACGCAGTATTTT
v_gene: TRBV7-2
d_gene: TRBD2
abundance: NA
j_gene: TRBJ2-3
len: 16

CDR3aa: CASSLQVGANVLTF
CDR3nt: TGTGCCAGCAGTTTACAGGTTGGGGCCAACGTCCTGACTTTC
v_gene: TRBV27
d_gene: NA
abundance: NA
j_gene: TRBJ2-6
len: 14

CDR3aa: CASSPVSETQYF
CDR3nt: TGTGCCAGCTCACCAGTGTCAGAGACCCAGTACTTC
v_gene: TRBV18
d_gene: NA
abundance: few
j_gene: TRBJ2-5
len: 12

CDR3aa: CSAHGAYNEQFF
CDR3nt: TGCAGCGCCCACGGGGCGTACAATGAGCAGTTCTTC
v_gene: TRBV29-1
d_gene: NA
abundance: NA
j_gene: TRBJ2-1
len: 12

CDR3aa: CASSYSIIFRLYQETQYF
CDR3nt: TGTGCCAGCAGTTACTCGATTATCTTCCGGTTGTACCAAGAGACCCAGTACTTC
v_gene: TRBV6-2/TRBV6-3
d_gene: NA
abundance: few
j_gene: TRBJ2-5
len: 18

CDR3aa: CASSIVMREKYINEQFF
CDR3nt: TGTGCCAGTAGTATTGTGATGCGGGAGAAATATATCAATGAGCAGTTCTTC
v_gene: TRBV19
d_gene: TRBD2
abundance: NA
j_gene: TRBJ2-1
len: 17

CDR3aa: CASSLGGSPLTDTQYF
CDR3nt: TGCGCCAGCAGCTTGGGTGGTAGTCCGCTGACGGATACGCAGTATTTT
v_gene: TRBV5-1
d_gene: NA
abundance: few
j_gene: TRBJ2-3
len: 16

CDR3aa: CASSQDWGAVAGVELDTQYF
CDR3nt: TGTGCCAGCAGCCAAGATTGGGGCGCGGTAGCGGGAGTGGAATTGGATACGCAGTATTTT
v_gene: TRBV3-1
d_gene: TRBD2
abundance: few
j_gene: TRBJ2-3
len: 20

CDR3aa: CASTPRGGLGSYNEQFF
CDR3nt: TGTGCCAGCACCCCGCGGGGGGGCTTAGGGTCCTACAATGAGCAGTTCTTC
v_gene: TRBV12-3/TRBV12-4
d_gene: TRBD2
abundance: once
j_gene: TRBJ2-1
len: 17

CDR3aa: CASSLGRLSYEQYF
CDR3nt: TGTGCCAGCAGTTTGGGGAGGCTTTCCTACGAGCAGTACTTC
v_gene: TRBV27
d_gene: NA
abundance: few
j_gene: TRBJ2-7
len: 14

CDR3aa: CASSRPSGPPTITDTQYF
CDR3nt: TGTGCCAGCAGCCGACCTAGCGGCCCACCCACCATCACAGATACGCAGTATTTT
v_gene: TRBV7-8
d_gene: TRBD2
abundance: NA
j_gene: TRBJ2-3
len: 18

CDR3aa: CSVGGQGLAKNIQYF
CDR3nt: TGCAGCGTCGGAGGACAGGGGCTAGCCAAAAACATTCAGTACTTC
v_gene: TRBV29-1
d_gene: TRBD1
abundance: many
j_gene: TRBJ2-4
len: 15

CDR3aa: CSVDRIVQETQYF
CDR3nt: TGCAGCGTTGACCGGATAGTACAAGAGACCCAGTACTTC
v_gene: TRBV29-1
d_gene: NA
abundance: NA
j_gene: TRBJ2-5
len: 13

CDR3aa: CSAPRWKNIQYF
CDR3nt: TGCAGTGCCCCTCGGTGGAAAAACATTCAGTACTTC
v_gene: TRBV20-1
d_gene: NA
abundance: few
j_gene: TRBJ2-4
len: 12

CDR3aa: CASERTGYNTGELFF
CDR3nt: TGTGCCAGCGAAAGGACGGGGTATAACACCGGGGAGCTGTTTTTT
v_gene: TRBV28
d_gene: NA
abundance: few
j_gene: TRBJ2-2
len: 15

CDR3aa: CASSSDRGDPYEQYF
CDR3nt: TGTGCCAGCAGTTCCGACAGGGGAGATCCCTACGAGCAGTACTTC
v_gene: TRBV28
d_gene: TRBD1
abundance: NA
j_gene: TRBJ2-7
len: 15

CDR3aa: CASSYRTGLLSGANVLTF
CDR3nt: TGTGCCAGCAGCTACAGAACAGGGCTGCTCTCTGGGGCCAACGTCCTGACTTTC
v_gene: TRBV9
d_gene: NA
abundance: NA
j_gene: TRBJ2-6
len: 18

CDR3aa: CASSFSGQGGSREQYF
CDR3nt: TGTGCCAGCAGCTTTTCGGGACAGGGTGGATCTCGGGAGCAGTACTTC
v_gene: TRBV7-2
d_gene: TRBD1
abundance: many
j_gene: TRBJ2-7
len: 16

CDR3aa: CSASYRGPSTDTQYF
CDR3nt: TGCAGTGCTAGCTACAGGGGGCCTAGCACAGATACGCAGTATTTT
v_gene: TRBV20-1
d_gene: TRBD1
abundance: many
j_gene: TRBJ2-3
len: 15

CDR3aa: CSARGNIAGGGTGELFF
CDR3nt: TGCAGTGCTAGGGGGAATATAGCGGGAGGGGGCACCGGGGAGCTGTTTTTT
v_gene: TRBV20-1
d_gene: TRBD2
abundance: few
j_gene: TRBJ2-2
len: 17

CDR3aa: CATPRREGLHNEQFF
CDR3nt: TGTGCCACCCCGCGAAGGGAGGGCTTACACAATGAGCAGTTCTTC
v_gene: TRBV2
d_gene: TRBD2
abundance: NA
j_gene: TRBJ2-1
len: 15

CDR3aa: CASSPPSGRFTEAFF
CDR3nt: TGTGCCAGCTCACCGCCCTCAGGGAGATTCACTGAAGCTTTCTTT
v_gene: TRBV18
d_gene: NA
abundance: NA
j_gene: TRBJ1-1
len: 15

CDR3aa: CASSAGLAGGRPGEQYF
CDR3nt: TGTGCCAGCAGTGCAGGACTAGCGGGAGGCCGCCCGGGCGAGCAGTACTTC
v_gene: TRBV2
d_gene: TRBD2
abundance: NA
j_gene: TRBJ2-7
len: 17

CDR3aa: CASSLPERREVFHGRETQYF
CDR3nt: TGTGCCAGCAGTTTACCTGAGAGGCGGGAGGTTTTTCACGGGAGAGAGACCCAGTACTTC
v_gene: TRBV12-3/TRBV12-4
d_gene: TRBD2
abundance: few
j_gene: TRBJ2-5
len: 20

CDR3aa: CSVEDHTGVTYNEQFF
CDR3nt: TGCAGCGTTGAAGATCATACGGGAGTAACATACAATGAGCAGTTCTTC
v_gene: TRBV29-1
d_gene: NA
abundance: NA
j_gene: TRBJ2-1
len: 16

CDR3aa: CAWSTLGRSSGQFF
CDR3nt: TGTGCCTGGAGTACGCTTGGACGCAGCTCAGGGCAGTTCTTC
v_gene: TRBV30
d_gene: NA
abundance: NA
j_gene: TRBJ2-1
len: 14

CDR3aa: CASSLGLAGASPDTQYF
CDR3nt: TGCGCCAGCAGCCTTGGACTAGCGGGAGCCTCACCAGATACGCAGTATTTT
v_gene: TRBV4-3
d_gene: TRBD2
abundance: many
j_gene: TRBJ2-3
len: 17

CDR3aa: CSARTATNEKLFF
CDR3nt: TGCAGTGCTCGGACGGCAACTAATGAAAAACTGTTTTTT
v_gene: TRBV20-1
d_gene: NA
abundance: many
j_gene: TRBJ1-4
len: 13

CDR3aa: CASSYPGTNTKRTQYF
CDR3nt: TGTGCCAGCAGCTATCCCGGGACTAATACCAAGAGGACCCAGTACTTC
v_gene: TRBV6-2/TRBV6-3
d_gene: TRBD2
abundance: many
j_gene: TRBJ2-5
len: 16

CDR3aa: CASSTLALAGDEQFF
CDR3nt: TGCGCCAGCAGCACGCTGGCGCTAGCGGGAGACGAGCAGTTCTTC
v_gene: TRBV5-1
d_gene: TRBD2
abundance: many
j_gene: TRBJ2-1
len: 15

CDR3aa: CASSLGTGRLSPLHF
CDR3nt: TGTGCCAGCAGTTTGGGGACAGGGCGTCTTTCACCCCTCCACTTT
v_gene: TRBV28
d_gene: TRBD1
abundance: few
j_gene: TRBJ1-6
len: 15

CDR3aa: CSARVATPYEQYF
CDR3nt: TGCAGTGCTAGAGTAGCTACCCCCTACGAGCAGTACTTC
v_gene: TRBV20-1
d_gene: NA
abundance: NA
j_gene: TRBJ2-7
len: 13

CDR3aa: CASSMLLADEQFF
CDR3nt: TGTGCCAGTAGTATGTTACTAGCGGACGAGCAGTTCTTC
v_gene: TRBV19
d_gene: TRBD2
abundance: few
j_gene: TRBJ2-1
len: 13

CDR3aa: CASSPKLGKNIQYF
CDR3nt: TGTGCCAGCAGCCCTAAGTTAGGCAAAAACATTCAGTACTTC
v_gene: TRBV7-9
d_gene: NA
abundance: once
j_gene: TRBJ2-4
len: 14

CDR3aa: CASSRDEALMNTEAFF
CDR3nt: TGTGCCAGCTCACGGGATGAGGCCTTGATGAACACTGAAGCTTTCTTT
v_gene: TRBV18
d_gene: NA
abundance: NA
j_gene: TRBJ1-1
len: 16